A selection of T cell receptor beta chains follows, all from one sample in a study of human T cells and chemical hapten exposure. Using its own MiXCR run on the RACE reads, TCRdb lists one record per CDR3 protein. The sample includes 150,000 to 200,000 distinct CDR3 sequences, 25% to 35% of them seen just once. Sample: whole blood, taken in connection with sensitization to the hapten diphenylcyclopropenone (DPC). All receptors derive from a woman aged 18-29 years with alopecia areata. Some clones in this sample may be carry-over from other donors' samples. Both conserved end residues are part of each CDR3. The order of the fields is V gene, D gene, J gene, CDR3 protein. A D gene is named only where the DNA matches it firmly.

>TRBV7-3|-|TRBJ2-6
CASSFYGSSSSGANVLTF
>TRBV18|TRBD1|TRBJ2-2
CASSQLDRGPGELFF
>TRBV4-2|-|TRBJ2-7
CASSQDPTPDRSYEQYF
>TRBV20-1|TRBD2|TRBJ2-3
CSARDQGLAGAIRTDTQYF
>TRBV21-1|-|TRBJ1-2
CGTERGYTF
>TRBV5-1|-|TRBJ2-1
CASSLGTNHNEQFF
>TRBV29-1|-|TRBJ2-2
CSVGGFGGNTGELFF
>TRBV7-2|-|TRBJ1-5
CASSLEVGQPQHF
>TRBV9|-|TRBJ2-1
CASSVVLTNEQFF
>TRBV12-3/TRBV12-4|-|TRBJ1-2
CASSPANYGYTF
>TRBV6-1|-|TRBJ1-6
CASTWINSPLHF
>TRBV9|TRBD1|TRBJ1-1
CASSVVRDRGMNTEAFF
>TRBV18|TRBD1|TRBJ1-2
CASSQGAQPYGYTF
>TRBV20-1|-|TRBJ1-6
CSAPRGSYNSPLHF
>TRBV20-1|TRBD1|TRBJ2-7
CSARGTGDEQYF
>TRBV29-1|-|TRBJ1-1
CSVDGGNTEAFF
>TRBV6-2/TRBV6-3|-|TRBJ1-1
CASSLPWTDLEAFF
>TRBV4-1|-|TRBJ2-3
CASSQEVGGAGADTQYF
>TRBV6-2/TRBV6-3|-|TRBJ2-1
CASSYQGGSGEQFF
>TRBV25-1|-|TRBJ2-5
CASRRGSSQETQYF
>TRBV20-1|-|TRBJ2-7
CSATGTLNYEQYF
>TRBV12-3/TRBV12-4|-|TRBJ2-5
CASLRGGHETQYF
>TRBV9|-|TRBJ2-7
CASGGTCEQYF
>TRBV7-2|-|TRBJ2-3
CASSSQGRTDTQYF
>TRBV10-3|TRBD1|TRBJ2-5
CAISAQGDQETQYF
>TRBV29-1|TRBD1|TRBJ1-1
CSANRGGGTEAFF
>TRBV11-2|-|TRBJ2-1
CASSLPGYNEQFF
>TRBV4-1|TRBD1|TRBJ1-2
CASSQAGQAYGYTF
>TRBV12-3/TRBV12-4|TRBD2|TRBJ2-3
CASSTSGRAIADTQYF
>TRBV7-9|-|TRBJ2-1
CASSSPSHNEQFF
>TRBV7-2|-|TRBJ2-1
CASSSDEQFF
>TRBV13|TRBD1|TRBJ2-7
CASSKRDSLLSDEQYF
>TRBV6-1|-|TRBJ1-2
CASSDWRNTGNYGYTF
>TRBV3-1|-|TRBJ2-5
CASSQVWGESETQYF
>TRBV6-2/TRBV6-3|-|TRBJ2-7
CASSYKATYEQYF
>TRBV4-3|-|TRBJ2-6
CASSPPGGVGANVLTF
>TRBV7-9|-|TRBJ2-3
CASSFRDISTDTQYF
>TRBV12-3/TRBV12-4|-|TRBJ1-6
CASSLGTAGSPLHF
>TRBV19|TRBD1|TRBJ1-3
CASTRDSSSGNTIYF
>TRBV9|-|TRBJ2-6
CASSPSLQGSGANVLTF
>TRBV2|-|TRBJ2-3
CASSDGGLTDTQYF
>TRBV2|-|TRBJ2-3
CASILDSVTDTQYF
>TRBV30|-|TRBJ2-7
CAWSTPYEQYF
>TRBV11-2|-|TRBJ1-5
CASSSDGGRGNQPQHF